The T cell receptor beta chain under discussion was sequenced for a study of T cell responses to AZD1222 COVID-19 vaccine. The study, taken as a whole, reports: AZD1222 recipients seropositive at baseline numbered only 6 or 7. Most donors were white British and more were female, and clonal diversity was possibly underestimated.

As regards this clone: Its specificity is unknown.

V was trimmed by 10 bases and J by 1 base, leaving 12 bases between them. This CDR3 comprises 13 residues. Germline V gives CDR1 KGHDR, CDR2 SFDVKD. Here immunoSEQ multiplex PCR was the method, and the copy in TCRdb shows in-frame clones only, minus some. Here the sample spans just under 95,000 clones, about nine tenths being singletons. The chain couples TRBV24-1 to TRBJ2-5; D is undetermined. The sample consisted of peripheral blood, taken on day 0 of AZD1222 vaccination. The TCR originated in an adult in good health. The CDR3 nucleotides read TGTGCCACAGGACGGTCCCCCCAAGAGACCCAGTACTTC. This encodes CATGRSPQETQYF.